The present TCR beta chain was sequenced within a study of blood T cell repertoires in COVID-19. In the study overall: Sources were T cells, B-cell-depleted T cells, or PBMCs; the material itself was cDNA or gDNA.

Enrollment of patients from Seattle took place during active infection, with longitudinal follow-up. Repertoires were generated with immunoSEQ multiplex PCR, while TCRdb's copy carries only in-frame clones and drops some. The repertoire includes tens of thousands of clones, 87% of them detected once, and around 3.7% sits in the top ten. The germline V gene has CDR1 MNHEY and CDR2 SVGAGI. Trimming took 7 bases from V and 6 from J, leaving 16 bases between them. The CDR3 runs 13 residues. Sequencing input: peripheral blood. The gene calls are TRBV6-5 and TRBJ2-7; tentative D call: TRBD2 (7 bases). The TCR comes from a man aged 40-55 years with COVID-19, enrolled during active disease. CDR3 region: CASTPWEGGEQYF. CDR3 DNA sequence: TGTGCCAGCACCCCTTGGGAGGGGGGCGAGCAGTACTTC.